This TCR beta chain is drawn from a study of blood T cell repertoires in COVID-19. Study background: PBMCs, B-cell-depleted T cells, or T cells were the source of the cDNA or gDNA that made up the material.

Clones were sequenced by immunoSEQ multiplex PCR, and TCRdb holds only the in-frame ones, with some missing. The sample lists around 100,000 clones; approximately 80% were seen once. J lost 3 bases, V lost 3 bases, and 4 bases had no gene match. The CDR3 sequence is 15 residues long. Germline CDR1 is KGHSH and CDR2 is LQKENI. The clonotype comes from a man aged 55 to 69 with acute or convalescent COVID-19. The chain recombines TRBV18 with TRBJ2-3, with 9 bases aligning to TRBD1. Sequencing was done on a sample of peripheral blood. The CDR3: CASSPPTGGTDTQYF. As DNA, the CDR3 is TGTGCCAGCTCACCGCCGACAGGGGGAACAGATACGCAGTATTTT. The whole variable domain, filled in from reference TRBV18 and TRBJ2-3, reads NAGVMQNPRHLVRRRGQEARLRCSPMKGHSHVYWYRQLPEEGLKFMVYLQKENIIDESGMPKERFSAEFPKEGPSILRIQQVVRGDSAAYFCASSPPTGGTDTQYFGPGTRLTVL.